This TCR beta chain is from a study of cytomegalovirus exposure and HLA in healthy donors. The PCR used 60 Vbeta and 13 Jbeta primers. Clones were sequenced by immunoSEQ multiplex PCR, and TCRdb holds only the in-frame ones, with some missing. Found here are roughly 120,000 clones, 9% to 10% of them singletons; the top ten hold 3% to 3.5%. This clone was counted only a few times. The CDR3 runs 15 residues. The V segment lost 2 bases and the J segment 6 bases; nucleotides outside the gene matches: 5. Germline CDR1 reads MDHEN; CDR2 reads SYDVKM. Sequenced: PBMCs. This chain joins TRBV28 and TRBJ1-5; 9 nucleotides match TRBD1. The TCR was taken from a man between 25 and 39 years old in good health and CMV-seronegative. The CDR3 is CASSLLGTGSQPQHF. The CDR3 DNA reads as TGTGCCAGCAGTTTACTCGGGACAGGGAGTCAGCCCCAGCATTTT.